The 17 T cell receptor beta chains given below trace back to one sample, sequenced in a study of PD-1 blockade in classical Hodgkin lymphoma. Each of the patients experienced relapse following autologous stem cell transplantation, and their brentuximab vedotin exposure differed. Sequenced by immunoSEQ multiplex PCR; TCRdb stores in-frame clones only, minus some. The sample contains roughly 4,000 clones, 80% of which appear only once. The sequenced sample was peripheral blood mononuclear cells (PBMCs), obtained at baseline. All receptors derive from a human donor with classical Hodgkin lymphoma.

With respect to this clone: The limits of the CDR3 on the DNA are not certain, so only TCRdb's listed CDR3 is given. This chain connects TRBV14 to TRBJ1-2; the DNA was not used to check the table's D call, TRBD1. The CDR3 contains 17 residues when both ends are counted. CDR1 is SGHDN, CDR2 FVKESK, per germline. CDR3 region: CASSHFGPGAIYYGYTF.

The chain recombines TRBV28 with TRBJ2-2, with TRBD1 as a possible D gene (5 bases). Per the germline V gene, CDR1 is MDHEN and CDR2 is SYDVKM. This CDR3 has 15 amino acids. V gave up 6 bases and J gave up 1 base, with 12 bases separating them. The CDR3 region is CASSPPTVNTGELFF. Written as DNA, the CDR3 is TGTGCCAGCAGCCCCCCGACAGTGAACACCGGGGAGCTGTTTTTT.

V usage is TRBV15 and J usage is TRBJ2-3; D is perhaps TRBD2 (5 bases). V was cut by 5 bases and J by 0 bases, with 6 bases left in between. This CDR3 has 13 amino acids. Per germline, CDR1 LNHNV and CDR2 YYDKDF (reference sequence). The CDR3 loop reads CATSGGSTDTQYF. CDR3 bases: TGTGCCACCAGCGGCGGGAGCACAGATACGCAGTATTTT.

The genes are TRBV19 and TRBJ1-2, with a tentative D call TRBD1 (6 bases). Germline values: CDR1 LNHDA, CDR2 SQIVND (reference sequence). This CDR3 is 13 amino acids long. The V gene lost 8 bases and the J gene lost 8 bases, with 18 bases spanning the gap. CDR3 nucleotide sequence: TGTGCCAGTCAGGGTCGGATCGGGGGCGGCTACACCTTC. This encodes CASQGRIGGGYTF.

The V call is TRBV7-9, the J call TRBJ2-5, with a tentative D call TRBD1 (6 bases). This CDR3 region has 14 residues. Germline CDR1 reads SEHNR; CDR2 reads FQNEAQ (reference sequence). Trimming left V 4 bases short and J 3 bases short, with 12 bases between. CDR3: CASSSYRDEETQYF. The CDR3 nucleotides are TGTGCCAGCAGCTCCTACAGGGACGAAGAGACCCAGTACTTC.

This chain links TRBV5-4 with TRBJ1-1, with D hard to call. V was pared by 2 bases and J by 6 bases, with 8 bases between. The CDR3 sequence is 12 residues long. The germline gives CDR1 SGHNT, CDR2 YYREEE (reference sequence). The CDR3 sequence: CASSFQDSEAFF. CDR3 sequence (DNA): TGTGCCAGCAGCTTCCAGGATTCTGAAGCTTTCTTT.

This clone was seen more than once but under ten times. For the CDR3, the DNA is TGTGCCAGCAGTGAAGTGAATTGGGGTGAGCAGTTCTTC. Protein: CASSEVNWGEQFF. The rearrangement joins TRBV6-1 to TRBJ2-1, with D unclear. Trimming cost V 1 base and J 9 bases, with 10 bases left between them. This CDR3 has 13 residues. Germline CDR1 reads MNHNS; CDR2 reads SASEGT.

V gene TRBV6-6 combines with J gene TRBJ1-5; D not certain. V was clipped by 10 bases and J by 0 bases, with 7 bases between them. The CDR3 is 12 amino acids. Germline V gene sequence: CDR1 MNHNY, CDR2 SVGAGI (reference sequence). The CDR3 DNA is TGTGCCACCCAGGTTAGCAATCAGCCCCAGCATTTT. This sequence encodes CATQVSNQPQHF.

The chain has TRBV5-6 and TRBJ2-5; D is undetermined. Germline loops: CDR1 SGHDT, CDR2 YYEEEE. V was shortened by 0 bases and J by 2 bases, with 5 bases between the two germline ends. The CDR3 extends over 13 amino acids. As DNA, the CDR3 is TGTGCCAGCAGCTTGGTTGCTCAAGAGACCCAGTACTTC. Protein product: CASSLVAQETQYF.

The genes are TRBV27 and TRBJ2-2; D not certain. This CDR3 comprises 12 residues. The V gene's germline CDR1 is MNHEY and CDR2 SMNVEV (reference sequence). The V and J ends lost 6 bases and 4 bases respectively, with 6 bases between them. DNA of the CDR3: TGTGCCAGCAGCCCCCCCACCGGGGAGCTGTTTTTT. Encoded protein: CASSPPTGELFF.

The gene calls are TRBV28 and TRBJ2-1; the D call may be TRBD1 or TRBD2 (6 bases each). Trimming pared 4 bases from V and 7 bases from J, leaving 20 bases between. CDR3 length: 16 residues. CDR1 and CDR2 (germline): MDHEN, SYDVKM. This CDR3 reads CASSSLHDRRGNEQFF. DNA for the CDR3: TGTGCCAGCAGTTCATTACACGACAGGAGGGGGAATGAGCAGTTCTTC.

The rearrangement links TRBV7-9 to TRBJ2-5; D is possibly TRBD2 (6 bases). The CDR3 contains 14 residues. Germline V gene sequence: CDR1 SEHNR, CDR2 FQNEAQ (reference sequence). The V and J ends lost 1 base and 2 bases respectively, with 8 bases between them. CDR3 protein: CASSLGSGQETQYF. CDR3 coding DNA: TGTGCCAGCAGCTTAGGTAGCGGTCAAGAGACCCAGTACTTC.

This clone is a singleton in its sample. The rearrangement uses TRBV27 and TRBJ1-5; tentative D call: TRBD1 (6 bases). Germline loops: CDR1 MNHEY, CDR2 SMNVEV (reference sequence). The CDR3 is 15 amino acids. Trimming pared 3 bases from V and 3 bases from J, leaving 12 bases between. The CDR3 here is CASSFGRGSNQPQHF. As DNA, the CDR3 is TGTGCCAGCAGTTTCGGCAGGGGATCCAATCAGCCCCAGCATTTT.

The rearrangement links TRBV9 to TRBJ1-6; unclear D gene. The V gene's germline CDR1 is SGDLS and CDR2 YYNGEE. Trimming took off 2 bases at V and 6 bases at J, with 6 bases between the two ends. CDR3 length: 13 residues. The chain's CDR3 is CASSVGFNSPLHF. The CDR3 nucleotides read TGTGCCAGCAGCGTCGGGTTTAATTCACCCCTCCACTTT. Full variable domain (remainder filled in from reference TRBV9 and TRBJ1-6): DSGVTQTPKHLITATGQRVTLRCSPRSGDLSVYWYQQSLDQGLQFLIQYYNGEERAKGNILERFSAQQFPDLHSELNLSSLELGDSALYFCASSVGFNSPLHFGNGTRLTVT.

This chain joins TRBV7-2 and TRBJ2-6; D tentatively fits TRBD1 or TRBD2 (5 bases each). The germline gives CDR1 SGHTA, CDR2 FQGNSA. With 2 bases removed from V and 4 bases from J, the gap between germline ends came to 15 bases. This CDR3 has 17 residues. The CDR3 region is CASSLMGPQSGANVLTF. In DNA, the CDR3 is TGTGCCAGCAGCTTAATGGGACCCCAATCCGGGGCCAACGTCCTGACTTTC.

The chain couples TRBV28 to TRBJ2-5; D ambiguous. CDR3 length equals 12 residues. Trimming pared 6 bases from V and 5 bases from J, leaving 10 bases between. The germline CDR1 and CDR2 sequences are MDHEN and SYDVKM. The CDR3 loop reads CASSLTSETQYF. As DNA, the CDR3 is TGTGCCAGCAGCCTGACAAGTGAGACCCAGTACTTC.

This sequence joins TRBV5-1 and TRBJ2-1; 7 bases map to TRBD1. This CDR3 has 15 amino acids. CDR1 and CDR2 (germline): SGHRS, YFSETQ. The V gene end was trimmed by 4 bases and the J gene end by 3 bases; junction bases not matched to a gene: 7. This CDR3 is CASSEGTDSYNEQFF. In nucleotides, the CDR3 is TGCGCCAGCAGCGAAGGGACAGATAGCTACAATGAGCAGTTCTTC.